The source of this T cell receptor beta chain is a study of Ad26.COV2.S vaccination and SARS-CoV-2 variants. On the study more broadly: Participants got Ad26.COV2.S intramuscularly, once or twice 56 days apart. Findings and caveats of the study: An underestimation of total T cell responses may have resulted from the TCR breadth and depth analyses. It was reported that spike-specific CD8+ and CD4+ T cell responses were substantially broad after vaccination. Non-spike TCR breadth did not differ much between vaccine and placebo recipients.

Treatment here: about 20 received Ad26.COV2.S at low or high dose, single or two shots; about 5 received placebo; per-sample allocation not given. Sampling was done on day 63 after the first vaccine or placebo injection. Worth noting for this clone: Antigen unknown.

Here immunoSEQ multiplex PCR was the method, and the copy in TCRdb shows in-frame clones only, minus some. The sample contains about 350,000 clones, roughly 89% of which appear only once. V was shortened by 2 bases and J by 5 bases, with 15 bases between the two germline ends. Germline CDR1 MNHEY, CDR2 SMNVEV (reference sequence). The CDR3 sequence is 15 residues long. Sequenced here: peripheral blood, sampled in a trial of Ad26.COV2.S vaccine versus placebo. The receptor was isolated from a person between 18 and 59 years old who received the Ad26.COV2.S COVID-19 vaccine or a placebo. J is TRBJ2-5 and V is TRBV27; the D gene is possibly TRBD2 (6 bases). The CDR3 DNA follows: TGTGCCAGCAGTTTAGTTACAGCGGAGGGTGAGACCCAGTACTTC. It codes for CASSLVTAEGETQYF.